This is a list of T cell receptor beta chains from one sample in a study of blood T cell repertoires in COVID-19. Method: immunoSEQ multiplex PCR; TCRdb's copy keeps in-frame clones and lacks some. This table has 100,000 to 150,000 clones, around 81% appearing once. Sequenced: peripheral blood. These receptors were taken from a man in his thirties or forties with COVID-19, enrolled during active disease. Each CDR3 is given with its conserved first and last residue. The order of the fields is V gene, clone size, D gene, J gene, CDR3 DNA, CDR3 protein. The D gene is left open where the match is weak. A row's size may be missing; if present it is once, few, many or a size class.

v_call: TRBV28; clone_size: .; d_call: .; j_call: TRBJ1-3; cdr3_nt: TGTGCCAGCAGTTTAGACCGCCCGGGACTATCTGGAAACACCATATATTTT; cdr3_aa: CASSLDRPGLSGNTIYF
v_call: TRBV14; clone_size: .; d_call: TRBD2; j_call: TRBJ2-1; cdr3_nt: TGTGCCAGCAGCCCGGGACTAGCGGGAGAGTCAAGGATCCTATACAATGAGCAGTTCTTC; cdr3_aa: CASSPGLAGESRILYNEQFF
v_call: TRBV30; clone_size: .; d_call: .; j_call: TRBJ1-3; cdr3_nt: TGTGCCTGGAGTGTACGCCGGGGGGCCTCTGGAAACACCATATATTTT; cdr3_aa: CAWSVRRGASGNTIYF
v_call: TRBV13; clone_size: .; d_call: TRBD1; j_call: TRBJ2-2; cdr3_nt: TGTGCCAGCAGCCATACGACAGGGGGTGACACCGGGGAGCTGTTTTTT; cdr3_aa: CASSHTTGGDTGELFF
v_call: TRBV28; clone_size: .; d_call: .; j_call: TRBJ2-5; cdr3_nt: TGTGCCAGCAGTCCCCGGGGAGGATATCAAGAGACCCAGTACTTC; cdr3_aa: CASSPRGGYQETQYF
v_call: TRBV5-4; clone_size: few; d_call: TRBD2; j_call: TRBJ2-2; cdr3_nt: TGTGCCAGCAGCTCGGGACTAGCGGCAGCCGCGAACACCGGGGAGCTGTTTTTT; cdr3_aa: CASSSGLAAAANTGELFF
v_call: TRBV2; clone_size: .; d_call: .; j_call: TRBJ1-2; cdr3_nt: TGTGCCAGCAGTAGACGTTCCGGAGGAAAGGACTATGGCTACACCTTC; cdr3_aa: CASSRRSGGKDYGYTF
v_call: TRBV6-2/TRBV6-3; clone_size: .; d_call: TRBD2; j_call: TRBJ2-5; cdr3_nt: TGTGCCAGCAGTGGGACTAGCGGGGTGTACGGGACCCAGTACTTC; cdr3_aa: CASSGTSGVYGTQYF
v_call: TRBV5-5; clone_size: .; d_call: .; j_call: TRBJ1-5; cdr3_nt: TGTGCCAGCAGCTTGTCTGGCAATCAGCCCCAGCATTTT; cdr3_aa: CASSLSGNQPQHF
v_call: TRBV6-5; clone_size: .; d_call: .; j_call: TRBJ2-2; cdr3_nt: TGTGCCTGCCAGCCTCAGCGTCACACCGGGGAGCTGTTTTTT; cdr3_aa: CACQPQRHTGELFF
v_call: TRBV5-4; clone_size: few; d_call: .; j_call: TRBJ2-7; cdr3_nt: TGTGCCAGCAGTGGAGGGGCCGAGCAGTACTTC; cdr3_aa: CASSGGAEQYF
v_call: TRBV2; clone_size: .; d_call: TRBD1; j_call: TRBJ1-5; cdr3_nt: TGTGCCAGCACTCCGGGACAGTCTCGGCAGCCCCAGCATTTT; cdr3_aa: CASTPGQSRQPQHF
v_call: TRBV4-3; clone_size: .; d_call: .; j_call: TRBJ1-2; cdr3_nt: TGCGCCAGCAGCCAAGATCAAGACAGCGTTTATGGCTACACCTTC; cdr3_aa: CASSQDQDSVYGYTF
v_call: TRBV19; clone_size: once; d_call: .; j_call: TRBJ1-5; cdr3_nt: TGTGCCAGTAGTGGGTCTAGTACAGGGAATCAGCCCCAGCATTTT; cdr3_aa: CASSGSSTGNQPQHF
v_call: TRBV3-1/TRBV3-2; clone_size: .; d_call: TRBD1; j_call: TRBJ1-2; cdr3_nt: TGTGCCAGCAGCGCGGGACAGGGTAACTATGGCTACACCTTC; cdr3_aa: CASSAGQGNYGYTF
v_call: TRBV19; clone_size: .; d_call: .; j_call: TRBJ2-7; cdr3_nt: TGTGCCAGTAGTATAGGACAGAACCACGAGCAGTACTTC; cdr3_aa: CASSIGQNHEQYF
v_call: TRBV7-2; clone_size: .; d_call: TRBD2; j_call: TRBJ2-1; cdr3_nt: TGTGCCAGCAGCTACTTAGCAGCGGGGCGGTCCTACAATGAGCAGTTCTTC; cdr3_aa: CASSYLAAGRSYNEQFF
v_call: TRBV29-1; clone_size: .; d_call: TRBD2; j_call: TRBJ2-5; cdr3_nt: TGCAGCGTTGGTACACTAGCGGGACCCCAAGAGACCCAGTACTTC; cdr3_aa: CSVGTLAGPQETQYF
v_call: TRBV4-3; clone_size: few; d_call: .; j_call: TRBJ1-1; cdr3_nt: TGCGCCAGCAGCCAAGAGAGGGGGGGGATGAACACTGAAGCTTTCTTT; cdr3_aa: CASSQERGGMNTEAFF
v_call: TRBV11-3; clone_size: .; d_call: .; j_call: TRBJ2-7; cdr3_nt: TGTGCCAGCAGCGTCTTCCGGGGGCCGGGAGGCGAGCAGTACTTC; cdr3_aa: CASSVFRGPGGEQYF
v_call: TRBV24-1; clone_size: medium-sized; d_call: TRBD2; j_call: TRBJ2-2; cdr3_nt: TGTGCCACCAGTGACACCGGGACTAGCCGCGGGGAGCTGTTTTTT; cdr3_aa: CATSDTGTSRGELFF
v_call: TRBV5-1; clone_size: once; d_call: TRBD1; j_call: TRBJ2-7; cdr3_nt: TGCGCCAGCAGCTCTTCCGGGACAGGGAGTAGCTACGAGCAGTACTTC; cdr3_aa: CASSSSGTGSSYEQYF
v_call: TRBV30; clone_size: few; d_call: .; j_call: TRBJ2-7; cdr3_nt: TGTGCCTGGAGTGAACAGGGCTACGAGCAGTACTTC; cdr3_aa: CAWSEQGYEQYF
v_call: TRBV15; clone_size: .; d_call: TRBD1; j_call: TRBJ2-2; cdr3_nt: TGTGCCACCAGCAGAGATCTGGACAGGGGTACCGGGGAGCTGTTTTTT; cdr3_aa: CATSRDLDRGTGELFF
v_call: TRBV2; clone_size: .; d_call: .; j_call: TRBJ1-5; cdr3_nt: TGTGCCAGCAGTGTGAAACAGGCGCTCAATCAGCCCCAGCATTTT; cdr3_aa: CASSVKQALNQPQHF
v_call: TRBV5-5; clone_size: .; d_call: .; j_call: TRBJ2-5; cdr3_nt: TGTGCCAGCAGCTTGAACAGCGGAACATACCAAGAGACCCAGTACTTC; cdr3_aa: CASSLNSGTYQETQYF
v_call: TRBV5-4; clone_size: many; d_call: TRBD1; j_call: TRBJ1-2; cdr3_nt: TGTGCCACTAATTTAGGGGGCTCCTATGGCTACACCTTC; cdr3_aa: CATNLGGSYGYTF